These T cell receptor beta chains were read from a single sample in a study of long-term antiretroviral therapy in people with HIV. Method: immunoSEQ multiplex PCR; TCRdb's copy keeps in-frame clones and lacks some. In the table there are over 14,000 clones, 70% to 85% of which are singletons. This sample comprised unsorted PBMCs, obtained 1.3 years before starting antiretroviral therapy. All receptors derive from a man aged 35 to 55 with HIV. CDR3s include the opening cysteine and the closing phenylalanine or tryptophan. D genes are given only for firm matches. Some rows mark clone size as missing; the rest say once, few, many or name a class of expanded clone.

>-|15|few|TRBV5-1|TRBJ1-6
TGCGCCAGCAGGGCGATAGTGACGGGCAATTCACCCCTCCACTTT
CASRAIVTGNSPLHF
>-|14|-|TRBV7-9|TRBJ1-6
TGTGCCAGCAGCTTATTGCAGGATAATTCACCCCTCCACTTT
CASSLLQDNSPLHF
>-|15|few|TRBV18|TRBJ1-2
TGTGCCAGCTCACCCAATGAACGGGCCTATTATGGCTACACCTTC
CASSPNERAYYGYTF
>-|13|-|TRBV5-1|TRBJ1-1
TGCGCCAGCGCTAAAGACAGGAACACTGAAGCTTTCTTT
CASAKDRNTEAFF
>TRBD1|16|-|TRBV30|TRBJ2-7
TGTGCCTGGAGTGGGCGAGGGGGACAGGGATCCTACGAGCAGTACTTC
CAWSGRGGQGSYEQYF
>-|13|-|TRBV6-1|TRBJ1-5
TGTGCCGGCAAAGGGGAATCGAGTCAGCCCCAGCATTTT
CAGKGESSQPQHF
>-|13|few|TRBV5-6|TRBJ1-5
TGTGCCAGCAGCTTCGGCAGGGATCAGCCCCAGCATTTT
CASSFGRDQPQHF
>-|14|-|TRBV2|TRBJ2-7
TGTGCCAGCAGTGGCGCAGGGGAGCACTACGAGCAGTACTTC
CASSGAGEHYEQYF
>-|16|-|TRBV5-1|TRBJ1-1
TGCGCCAGCAGCTTGGCCGGGCCGGGTAAGGGGACTGAAGCTTTCTTT
CASSLAGPGKGTEAFF
>-|14|-|TRBV5-6|TRBJ2-5
TGTGCCAGCAGCACCTTGACCGGACAAGAGACCCAGTACTTC
CASSTLTGQETQYF
>TRBD2|14|-|TRBV11-2|TRBJ2-3
TGTGCCAGCAGCTTGGCGGGGGGGTCAGATACGCAGTATTTT
CASSLAGGSDTQYF
>-|13|-|TRBV11-3|TRBJ1-5
TGTGCCAGCAGCTTAGATCTAACTCAGCCCCAGCATTTT
CASSLDLTQPQHF
>TRBD1|17|-|TRBV11-3|TRBJ2-2
TGTGCCAGCAGCCCCTGGACAGGGGGAGGCGGCACCGGGGAGCTGTTTTTT
CASSPWTGGGGTGELFF
>TRBD1|14|-|TRBV9|TRBJ2-7
TGTGCCAGCAGCGCCGGACAGGGGCTCTACGAGCAGTACTTC
CASSAGQGLYEQYF
>-|14|-|TRBV4-2|TRBJ1-6
TGTGCCAGCAGCCAAGAAAGAATCGGTAGGGCCCTCCACTTT
CASSQERIGRALHF
>-|13|-|TRBV10-3|TRBJ2-3
TGTGCCATCAGTGTAGAGTTCCGGAATACGCAGTATTTT
CAISVEFRNTQYF
>-|16|few|TRBV27|TRBJ1-3
TGTGCCAGCAGTTTATCCTTCGGGACCCTTGGAAACACCATATATTTT
CASSLSFGTLGNTIYF
>-|14|once|TRBV19|TRBJ1-3
TGTGCCAGTAGTACCCCCGGGACTTCCCCAACCATATATTTT
CASSTPGTSPTIYF
>-|15|-|TRBV19|TRBJ1-5
TGTGCCAGTAGTATAGATCAGAGCTTCAATCAGCCCCAGCATTTT
CASSIDQSFNQPQHF
>-|11|-|TRBV5-1|TRBJ1-1
TGCGCCAGCAGCTTGGCGGGGTTAGCTTTCTTT
CASSLAGLAFF
>TRBD2|13|few|TRBV7-2|TRBJ2-3
TGTGCCAGCAGCGCCCAGCGGGGGGATACGCAGTATTTT
CASSAQRGDTQYF
>-|16|few|TRBV9|TRBJ2-6
TGTGCCAGCAGCCCCCATGTAGGGACTGGGGCCAACGTCCTGACTTTC
CASSPHVGTGANVLTF
>-|14|few|TRBV6-1|TRBJ1-2
TGTGCCAGCAGTCGCGACAGGAGCGGCTATGGCTACACCTTC
CASSRDRSGYGYTF
>TRBD1|16|-|TRBV6-6|TRBJ1-5
TGTGCCAGCAGTCCCCTACAGGGGCAGGGCAATCAGCCCCAGCATTTT
CASSPLQGQGNQPQHF
>-|14|-|TRBV5-6|TRBJ1-5
TGTGCCAGCAGCCGGGACGGATCCAATCAGCCCCAGCATTTT
CASSRDGSNQPQHF
>TRBD1|15|-|TRBV6-6|TRBJ1-5
TGTGCCAGCAGTTACCGACAGGGTGGGGATCAGCCCCAGCATTTT
CASSYRQGGDQPQHF
>-|13|-|TRBV5-1|TRBJ1-2
TGCGCCAGCAGCTTGACAGGGCATGATGGCTACACCTTC
CASSLTGHDGYTF
>-|13|-|TRBV6-5|TRBJ2-5
TGTGCCAGCAGTGTGACTCTCCAAGAGACCCAGTACTTC
CASSVTLQETQYF
>-|15|-|TRBV4-1|TRBJ2-3
TGCGCCAGCAGCCAGTCCGGGACGGCGGGAGATACGCAGTATTTT
CASSQSGTAGDTQYF
>TRBD1|15|-|TRBV7-9|TRBJ1-5
TGTGCCAGCAGCTTCGACAGGGGGCCGAATCAGCCCCAGCATTTT
CASSFDRGPNQPQHF
>-|10|-|TRBV28|TRBJ1-2
TGTGCCAGCAGGAAATATGGCTACACCTTC
CASRKYGYTF
>-|15|-|TRBV9|TRBJ1-5
TGTGCCAGCAGCGTAGGGGAACGACTCAATCAGCCCCAGCATTTT
CASSVGERLNQPQHF
>-|12|-|TRBV29-1|TRBJ2-2
TGCAGCGTTGGCCCTCATTCCGGGGAGCTGTTTTTT
CSVGPHSGELFF
>-|13|-|TRBV6-1|TRBJ1-2
TGTGCCAGCAGTGAGAATTTGGGGGGCGGCTACACCTTC
CASSENLGGGYTF
>-|14|-|TRBV5-5|TRBJ2-4
TGTGCCAGCACCTGGGATAAGGGCAAAAACATTCAGTACTTC
CASTWDKGKNIQYF
>-|14|-|TRBV6-6|TRBJ2-7
TGTGCCAGCAGTATAAGGGACGGTCCCTACGAGCAGTACTTC
CASSIRDGPYEQYF
>-|11|-|TRBV18|TRBJ1-1
TGTGCCAGCTCACTCAACACTGAAGCTTTCTTT
CASSLNTEAFF
>-|17|medium-sized|TRBV9|TRBJ2-3
TGTGCCAGCAGCGTAGACCCCTCCATCACCCAAGGAGATACGCAGTATTTT
CASSVDPSITQGDTQYF
>-|15|few|TRBV15|TRBJ1-2
TGTGCCACCAGCAGAGAGGGGACGGGGAACTATGGCTACACCTTC
CATSREGTGNYGYTF
>-|16|-|TRBV28|TRBJ1-3
TGTGCCAGCACGAACGGGGGGACGATCTCTGGAAACACCATATATTTT
CASTNGGTISGNTIYF
>TRBD2|17|-|TRBV11-2|TRBJ2-5
TGTGCCAGCAGCCCAAACACCGGACTAGCGGGGAAAGAGACCCAGTACTTC
CASSPNTGLAGKETQYF
>-|15|-|TRBV5-4|TRBJ1-1
TGTGCCAGCAGCTTGGCCGCGTCACCGAACACTGAAGCTTTCTTT
CASSLAASPNTEAFF
>TRBD2|12|medium-sized|TRBV7-9|TRBJ2-5
TGTGCCAGCAGCCCTGGACTAGCCGCCCAGTACTTC
CASSPGLAAQYF
>-|18|-|TRBV19|TRBJ1-1
TGTGCCAGTAGTATTTCGGATGGCTTGGGGGGCCTGAACACTGAAGCTTTCTTT
CASSISDGLGGLNTEAFF
>TRBD1|15|-|TRBV5-1|TRBJ1-6
TGCGCCAGCAGCTTCAGCGACAGGGACAATTCACCCCTCCACTTT
CASSFSDRDNSPLHF
>TRBD1|16|-|TRBV29-1|TRBJ2-3
TGCAGCGCCGGTAATCTCGGGACAGGAGCTAGAGATACGCAGTATTTT
CSAGNLGTGARDTQYF
>TRBD2|14|-|TRBV30|TRBJ2-2
TGTGCCTGGAGAACTAGCGGGAGCACCGGGGAGCTGTTTTTT
CAWRTSGSTGELFF
>TRBD2|16|-|TRBV7-3|TRBJ2-2
TGTGCCAGCAGCCTAGGGTTCGGCGGGGGTCCCGGGGAGCTGTTTTTT
CASSLGFGGGPGELFF
>-|15|-|TRBV19|TRBJ2-7
TGTGCCAGTAGTGAGGCCGACGGATTCTCCTACGAGCAGTACTTC
CASSEADGFSYEQYF
>TRBD1|15|-|TRBV5-4|TRBJ1-4
TGTGCCAGCAGCCCCAACAGGGGGCTTGAGGAAAAACTGTTTTTT
CASSPNRGLEEKLFF
>-|15|-|TRBV11-2|TRBJ1-3
TGTGCCAGTGGGGCCCTGGACGACTCTGGAAACACCATATATTTT
CASGALDDSGNTIYF
>-|14|-|TRBV5-1|TRBJ2-7
TGCGCCAGCAGCGACAGAATAAGGGGTCGCGAGCAGTACTTC
CASSDRIRGREQYF
>-|13|-|TRBV7-9|TRBJ2-1
TGTGCCAGCAGAGACGGGTCCTACAATGAGCAGTTCTTC
CASRDGSYNEQFF
>-|15|-|TRBV30|TRBJ1-1
TGTGCCTGGAGGGTTTGGGGGGGAAGCGTCGCTCAAGCTTTCTTT
CAWRVWGGSVAQAFF
>TRBD1|14|once|TRBV19|TRBJ1-2
TGTGCCAGTAGTATAGGCCAGGGGGTGTATGGCTACACCTTC
CASSIGQGVYGYTF
>-|15|-|TRBV6-4|TRBJ1-4
TGTGCCAGCAGTTTCCACAGGGAGAAGTTCCAAAAACTGTTTTTT
CASSFHREKFQKLFF
>-|13|-|TRBV25-1|TRBJ1-5
TGTGCCAGCAGTGAAACAGGGATTCAGCCCCAGCATTTT
CASSETGIQPQHF
>-|16|-|TRBV5-1|TRBJ2-2
TGCGCCAGCAGCTTTCACACCGGGACACACACCGGGGAGCTGTTTTTT
CASSFHTGTHTGELFF